These 29 T cell receptor beta chains originate from one sample sequenced in a study of blood T cell repertoires in COVID-19. Profiled with immunoSEQ multiplex PCR; TCRdb holds only in-frame clones, not every one. In the table there are fewer than 250,000 clones, 65% to 90% of which are singletons. The sequencing input was peripheral blood. Receptor source: a woman aged 50 to 60 with acute or convalescent COVID-19.

The chain has TRBV5-4 and TRBJ2-5; D may be TRBD2 (7 bases). V dropped 4 bases and J dropped 3 bases, with 22 bases sitting between them. Germline assignment: CDR1 SGHNT and CDR2 YYREEE (reference sequence). The length of the CDR3 is 17 residues. The CDR3 DNA sequence: TGTGCCAGCAGCCGTGATGGGGGGGGGCCTCCAAAAGAGACCCAGTACTTC. Translated: CASSRDGGGPPKETQYF. The whole variable domain, remainder taken from reference TRBV5-4 and TRBJ2-5, is ETGVTQSPTHLIKTRGQQVTLRCSSQSGHNTVSWYQQALGQGPQFIFQYYREEENGRGNFPPRFSGLQFPNYSSELNVNALELDDSALYLCASSRDGGGPPKETQYFGPGTRLLVL.

The chain couples TRBV28 to TRBJ1-4, with 7 positions matching TRBD1. CDR3 size: 15 residues. V was clipped by 6 bases and J by 2 bases; unmatched bases: 6. Germline V gene lookup returns CDR1 MDHEN and CDR2 SYDVKM. CDR3 residues: CASSPPQGTNEKLFF. The CDR3 nucleotides read TGTGCCAGCAGCCCCCCACAGGGGACTAATGAAAAACTGTTTTTT.

The genes are TRBV19 and TRBJ1-4, with TRBD1 matching 9 bases. The CDR3 is 14 amino acids. Trimming took 5 bases from V and 7 from J; bases not matched to a gene: 5. The germline gives CDR1 LNHDA, CDR2 SQIVND (reference sequence). CDR3 sequence reads: CASSEDRGSEKLFF. As DNA, the CDR3 is TGTGCCAGTAGTGAAGACAGGGGGTCTGAAAAACTGTTTTTT.

V usage is TRBV5-4 and J usage is TRBJ1-1, with 8 bases identical to TRBD1. The V segment lost 4 bases and the J segment 1 base; nucleotides outside the gene matches: 6. Per germline, CDR1 SGHNT and CDR2 YYREEE (reference sequence). The CDR3 loop spans 15 amino acids. The CDR3 DNA follows: TGTGCCAGCAGCAAAGGACAGGGAACGAACACTGAAGCTTTCTTT. Translated, it gives CASSKGQGTNTEAFF.

Comment on this clone: Other DNA sequences of this sample code for an identical CDR3. V usage is TRBV27 and J usage is TRBJ2-3, with 13 nucleotides matching TRBD2. Germline V CDR1 and CDR2: MNHEY, SMNVEV (reference sequence). V dropped 2 bases and J dropped 3; count of bases not matched to a gene: 2. The CDR3 contains 16 residues. The CDR3 DNA reads TGTGCCAGCAGTTTACGACTAGCGGGAGGTACAGATACGCAGTATTTT. Protein sequence: CASSLRLAGGTDTQYF.

This chain uses TRBV24-1 with TRBJ2-1; tentative D call: TRBD1 (6 bases). Germline V gene sequence: CDR1 KGHDR, CDR2 SFDVKD. The CDR3 sequence is 15 residues long. V was shortened by 5 bases and J by 5 bases, with 15 bases between the two germline ends. The CDR3 nucleotides are TGTGCCACCAGTGGGGACAACGACTTCCACAATGAGCAGTTCTTC. Its protein is CATSGDNDFHNEQFF.

V gene TRBV19 combines with J gene TRBJ1-4; D might be TRBD1 (5 bases). Germline CDR1 reads LNHDA; CDR2 reads SQIVND (reference sequence). Trimming took off 7 bases at V and 7 bases at J, with 13 bases between the two ends. The CDR3 is 13 residues long. The CDR3 sequence: CASTGQFGEKLFF. DNA of the CDR3: TGTGCCAGTACAGGACAATTCGGTGAAAAACTGTTTTTT.

V usage is TRBV7-8 and J usage is TRBJ2-1, with 12 bases fitting TRBD2. This CDR3 is built from 12 residues. CDR1 is SGHVS and CDR2 is FQNEAQ in the germline V gene. The ends lost 6 bases at V and 13 bases at J; junction bases unmatched: 4. As DNA, the CDR3 is TGTGCCAGCAGTCTAGCGGGGGGGCGACAGTTCTTC. Residues: CASSLAGGRQFF.

V is TRBV19 and J is TRBJ1-3; 9 bases line up with TRBD1. This CDR3 has 19 amino acids. Losses at the gene ends were 0 bases for V and 2 bases for J; bases not matched to a gene: 11. Per germline, CDR1 LNHDA and CDR2 SQIVND (reference sequence). The CDR3 reads CASSIEAGTGSPAGNTIYF. CDR3 nucleotide sequence: TGTGCCAGTAGTATAGAGGCCGGGACAGGGAGTCCGGCTGGAAACACCATATATTTT.

The CDR3 DNA reads as TGTGCCATCAGTGAGTCAAGCAAGACAGTCTCGAATGAAAAACTGTTTTTT. This codes for CAISESSKTVSNEKLFF. This chain connects TRBV10-3 to TRBJ1-4; D might be TRBD1 (5 bases). V was trimmed by 0 bases and J by 5 bases, leaving 16 bases between them. Germline CDR1 and CDR2: ENHRY and SYGVKD. This CDR3 spans 17 amino acids.

The count of this clone is one. The genes are TRBV19 and TRBJ2-6; no firm D call. The CDR3 loop spans 16 amino acids. V lost 7 bases and J lost 0, with 13 bases in between. CDR1 is LNHDA and CDR2 is SQIVND in the germline V gene (reference sequence). The CDR3 DNA follows: TGTGCCAGTACCCCCTTCTCCCCCTCTGGGGCCAACGTCCTGACTTTC. Protein: CASTPFSPSGANVLTF.

This clone is a singleton in its sample. The J gene is TRBJ2-2, the V gene TRBV30, with 8 bases that match TRBD1. The CDR3 extends over 15 amino acids. After removal of 7 bases from V and 5 bases from J, the junction contained 12 bases not matched to a gene. Germline V gene lookup returns CDR1 GTSNPN and CDR2 SVGIG (reference sequence). CDR3 region: CAFAGGLVGTGELFF. CDR3 DNA sequence: TGTGCCTTCGCAGGGGGCTTGGTTGGTACCGGGGAGCTGTTTTTT.

The chain combines TRBV27 with TRBJ1-5, with D tentatively TRBD1 (6 bases). The V gene lost 5 bases and the J gene lost 4 bases, with 21 bases spanning the gap. The CDR3 totals 17 residues. Looked up from germline, CDR1 is MNHEY and CDR2 is SMNVEV (reference sequence). The DNA of the CDR3 is TGTGCCAGCAGTCCGGGGGGCAGGGAGTTAGGAAATCAGCCCCAGCATTTT. It specifies CASSPGGRELGNQPQHF.

This clone turned up a few times. V usage is TRBV27 and J usage is TRBJ2-7, with TRBD2 matching 7 bases. The CDR3 has 15 amino acids. CDR1 and CDR2 from the germline V gene are MNHEY and SMNVEV (reference sequence). Trimming removed 4 bases from V and 5 bases from J; junction bases left unmatched: 11. This chain's CDR3 is CASSSGLAAFDEQYF. CDR3 in DNA: TGTGCCAGCAGTTCCGGGCTAGCGGCGTTTGACGAGCAGTACTTC.

This clone was seen repeatedly, ten times or more. This rearrangement joins TRBV19 to TRBJ2-1, with a weak D call TRBD1 (5 bases). This CDR3 contains 15 residues. CDR1 and CDR2 (germline): LNHDA, SQIVND (reference sequence). V was pared by 8 bases and J by 7 bases, with 21 bases between. The CDR3 DNA is TGTGCCAGTCAAGTGGGGCCCTTGGAATCTAATGAGCAGTTCTTC. As protein: CASQVGPLESNEQFF. Full variable domain (remainder filled in from reference TRBV19 and TRBJ2-1): DGGITQSPKYLFRKEGQNVTLSCEQNLNHDAMYWYRQDPGQGLRLIYYSQIVNDFQKGDIAEGYSVSREKKESFPLTVTSAQKNPTAFYLCASQVGPLESNEQFFGPGTRLTVL.

This chain uses TRBV5-1 with TRBJ2-3; TRBD2 matches 11 bases. CDR3 length: 15 residues. V lost 5 bases to trimming and J lost 1 base; unmatched junction nucleotides: 3. Germline-derived CDR1 and CDR2 are SGHRS and YFSETQ. The CDR3 loop reads CASSIAGGGTDTQYF. CDR3 DNA: TGCGCCAGCAGTATAGCGGGAGGGGGCACAGATACGCAGTATTTT.

The chain recombines TRBV5-1 with TRBJ1-4; D gene ambiguous. Trimming cost V 4 bases and J 0 bases, with 10 bases left between them. The CDR3 is 15 residues long. CDR1 is SGHRS and CDR2 is YFSETQ in the germline V gene. The CDR3 sequence: CASSLAGTTNEKLFF. CDR3 sequence (DNA): TGCGCCAGCAGCCTGGCGGGGACAACTAATGAAAAACTGTTTTTT.

The rearrangement links TRBV7-9 to TRBJ1-6, with D possibly being TRBD1 (6 bases). The V end was cut by 1 base, the J end by 7 bases, with 8 bases between. The CDR3 has 14 residues. Germline CDR1 is SEHNR and CDR2 is FQNEAQ (reference sequence). The CDR3 bases are TGTGCCAGCAGCTTAGGCAGGGGCAATTCACCCCTCCACTTT. It codes for CASSLGRGNSPLHF.

The chain is built from TRBV6-1 and TRBJ2-7; weak D call: TRBD1 (6 bases). Germline assignment: CDR1 MNHNS and CDR2 SASEGT. V lost 3 bases and J lost 3, with 12 bases in between. CDR3 length: 14 amino acids. The CDR3 nucleotides are TGTGCCAGCAGTGACGGCAGGGGCTTCTACGAGCAGTACTTC. Its translation: CASSDGRGFYEQYF.

V is TRBV30 and J is TRBJ2-1, with 8 bases that match TRBD2. Germline assignment: CDR1 GTSNPN and CDR2 SVGIG (reference sequence). The junction had 7 bases not matched to a gene; V was cut back by 2 bases and J by 4 bases. This CDR3 contains 15 residues. The CDR3 region has the DNA TGTGCCTGGAGTATAAGCGGGGGCCGATACAATGAGCAGTTCTTC. The encoded protein is CAWSISGGRYNEQFF. Drawing the rest from reference TRBV30 and TRBJ2-1, the complete variable domain is SQTIHQWPATLVQPVGSPLSLECTVEGTSNPNLYWYRQAAGRGLQLLFYSVGIGQISSEVPQNLSASRPQDRQFILSSKKLLLSDSGFYLCAWSISGGRYNEQFFGPGTRLTVL.

Only a few counts were recorded for this clone. The chain is built from TRBV2 and TRBJ2-7; 9 nucleotides align to TRBD1. This CDR3 region has 13 residues. The trim removed 6 bases at V and 7 bases at J, leaving 7 bases unmatched. Germline V lookup: CDR1 SNHLY, CDR2 FYNNEI. The CDR3 loop is CASRGTGFGEQYF. CDR3 in DNA: TGTGCCAGCAGGGGGACAGGGTTTGGAGAGCAGTACTTC. The full variable domain, its missing parts supplied by reference TRBV2 and TRBJ2-7, is EPEVTQTPSHQVTQMGQEVILRCVPISNHLYFYWYRQILGQKVEFLVSFYNNEISEKSEIFDDQFSVERPDGSNFTLKIRSTKLEDSAMYFCASRGTGFGEQYFGPGTRLTVT.

The gene calls are TRBV11-3 and TRBJ1-5; a weak D match, TRBD1 (6 bases). Germline V gives CDR1 SGHNT, CDR2 YENEEA. Trimming shortened V by 3 bases and J by 3 bases, and 15 bases separated the two germline ends. The CDR3 runs 16 residues. CDR3 bases: TGTGCCAGCAGCTTTCAGAAGGGGGTAAACAATCAGCCCCAGCATTTT. Its protein product is CASSFQKGVNNQPQHF.

CDR3 in DNA: TGTGCCAGCAGCACCGACGGGATGCGGGCTTTCTTT. Residues: CASSTDGMRAFF. The rearrangement uses TRBV5-4 and TRBJ1-1, with D unclear. Trimming pared 4 bases from V and 11 bases from J, leaving 15 bases between. The CDR3 runs 12 residues. The germline V gene has CDR1 SGHNT and CDR2 YYREEE (reference sequence).

The chain uses TRBV4-1 and TRBJ1-4; 7 nucleotides agree with TRBD1. Losses at the gene ends were 3 bases for V and 8 bases for J; bases not matched to a gene: 9. Germline V lookup: CDR1 MGHRA, CDR2 YSYEKL. There are 15 residues in the CDR3. CDR3 sequence (DNA): TGCGCCAGCAGCCAGGGGACAGTCCTCGGGGAAAAACTGTTTTTT. As protein: CASSQGTVLGEKLFF.

V usage is TRBV19 and J usage is TRBJ2-7; 8 bases fit TRBD1. Germline CDR1 reads LNHDA; CDR2 reads SQIVND (reference sequence). The CDR3 covers 16 residues. V lost 0 bases, J lost 4 bases, and 8 bases stayed unmatched. The chain's CDR3 is CASSIDQRTGKYEQYF. The DNA of the CDR3 is TGTGCCAGTAGTATAGATCAGAGGACAGGGAAATACGAGCAGTACTTC.

The chain combines TRBV28 with TRBJ2-5, with 7 positions matching TRBD2. With 6 bases clipped from V and 4 bases from J, the junction kept 17 bases outside the gene matches. The CDR3 runs to 17 residues. Germline-derived CDR1 and CDR2 are MDHEN and SYDVKM. The chain's CDR3 is CASSGRTWVAGAETQYF. DNA for the CDR3: TGTGCCAGCAGCGGGAGGACCTGGGTCGCGGGAGCAGAGACCCAGTACTTC. The variable domain in full, completed from reference TRBV28 and TRBJ2-5, reads DVKVTQSSRYLVKRTGEKVFLECVQDMDHENMFWYRQDPGLGLRLIYFSYDVKMKEKGDIPEGYSVSREKKERFSLILESASTNQTSMYLCASSGRTWVAGAETQYFGPGTRLLVL.

The rearrangement links TRBV7-2 to TRBJ1-4, with unresolved D. This CDR3 is built from 16 residues. Trimming pared 2 bases from V and 0 bases from J, leaving 10 bases between. In germline, CDR1 is SGHTA, CDR2 FQGNSA. The CDR3 is CASSLLRQATNEKLFF. The DNA for the CDR3 is TGTGCCAGCAGCTTACTTCGGCAGGCAACTAATGAAAAACTGTTTTTT.

The chain is built from TRBV10-3 and TRBJ1-6; 9 nucleotides match TRBD1. CDR1 and CDR2 from the germline V gene are ENHRY and SYGVKD. V trimming: 6 bases; J trimming: 9 bases; junction bases outside the gene matches: 6. This CDR3 contains 14 residues. The CDR3 is CAIRADRGASPLHF. Here the CDR3 DNA reads TGTGCCATCAGGGCGGACAGGGGAGCTTCACCCCTCCACTTT.

This sequence joins TRBV6-5 and TRBJ1-1; D is unresolved. CDR1 is MNHEY, CDR2 SVGAGI, per germline. The CDR3 length is 15 residues. V lost 5 bases to trimming and J lost 6 bases, with 19 bases between them. CDR3 in amino acids: CASSQAGSMRAEAFF. The CDR3, as DNA: TGTGCCAGCAGTCAGGCCGGCAGTATGCGGGCTGAAGCTTTCTTT.